This entry describes one T cell receptor beta chain. Per the germline V gene, CDR1 is ENHRY and CDR2 is SYGVKD. The CDR3 contains 13 residues. The V gene lost 11 bases and the J gene lost 1 base, with 11 bases spanning the gap. One entry per CDR3 protein results from TCRdb running MiXCR on the 5' RACE reads. The data hold 400,000 to 600,000 distinct CDR3 sequences, with more than 20% observed a single time. These data originate in a study of identical twins. The data were also submitted as part of a second study, on yellow fever vaccine responses in identical twins.

The source of this sequence is a young woman in good health. The sample taken for sequencing was CD4+ T cells sorted from blood. The chain joins TRBV10-3 to TRBJ2-2; D gene ambiguous. The CDR3 loop reads CALRVMNTGELFF. The CDR3 DNA is TGTGCCCTTCGGGTTATGAACACCGGGGAGCTGTTTTTT.